This T cell receptor (beta chain) was identified in a study of shared clonotypes between healthy human individuals. The V end lost 5 bases, the J end lost 7 bases, and 12 bases lay between the germline ends. This CDR3 contains 12 residues. The germline V gene encodes CDR1 LNHDA and CDR2 SQIVND (reference sequence). Assay used: immunoSEQ multiplex PCR; TCRdb lists only in-frame clones, some missing. The data show some 2,400,000 clones, roughly 95% seen once. General study findings and limits: Rarefaction demonstrated incomplete sorted-subset sequencing despite large depth.

About this clone: What it recognizes is unknown.

The chain is built from TRBV19 and TRBJ2-7; D remains unclear. The sequenced material came from naive CD4+ T cells sorted from blood. Subset specified: CD45RA+ positively selected. This clonotype was sampled from a man younger than 35 in good health. The CDR3 sequence is CASSSVLGEQYF. The CDR3 nucleotides read TGTGCCAGTAGTTCCGTGCTGGGGGAGCAGTACTTC.